These T cell receptor beta chains were read from a single sample in a study of T cell responses to AZD1222 COVID-19 vaccine. Sequenced by immunoSEQ multiplex PCR; TCRdb stores in-frame clones only, minus some. The sample gives roughly 170,000 clones, 75% to 95% of which show up once; approximately 2.9% is in the top ten. The specimen comprised peripheral blood, sampled on day 0 of AZD1222 vaccination. The receptor source for this set is an adult in good health. The conserved cysteine and the conserved F or W are not part of the CDR3 here. Each record gives: V gene, CDR3 protein.

TRBV4-2,ASSQGFREQF
TRBV19,ASSPAVIGGYGYT
TRBV4-3,ASSQDWGEGELF
TRBV30,AWSVPPYEQY
TRBV7-3,ASSSLPGPSETQY
TRBV7-2,ASGARTGNEKLF
TRBV5-4,ASSLAGGRTYEQY
TRBV3-1/TRBV3-2,ASSLPGGNQPQH
TRBV4-3,ASSQDLGGSPLH
TRBV3-1/TRBV3-2,ASSQDGRNTGELF
TRBV19,ASRSSLHSYEQY
TRBV4-3,ASSQESWGSRNEQF
TRBV30,AWRGRALYEQY
TRBV5-4,ASSPVGQGYEQY
TRBV6-5,ASSIGGDNQPQH
TRBV5-4,ASSSDRGNYGYT
TRBV6-5,ASRGQGREKLF
TRBV4-3,ASSQDNPVNSPLH
TRBV9,ASSVSGGLDQPQH
TRBV19,ASSLDSSYGYT
TRBV11-2,ASSLFYEQY
TRBV6-2/TRBV6-3,ASSRPSKETQY
TRBV11-2,ASRSPGGYSYEQY
TRBV27,ASRKQGITYEQY
TRBV11-1,ASSLDRQGSNYGYT
TRBV12-5,ASGLETLAGVNTGELF
TRBV7-2,ASSTPPWEQY
TRBV30,AWEGRLPKGEQY
TRBV19,ASKGQGLVYGYT
TRBV27,ASSSTNNFRGGYT
TRBV18,ASSPPVGKSSYNEQF
TRBV5-1,ASSLDRESNYGYT
TRBV10-3,AIRTGVYT
TRBV6-2/TRBV6-3,ASSYKRQVVGYEQY
TRBV9,ASSERDRGFYEQY
TRBV5-1,ASSPGQADYEQY
TRBV19,ASSIGRGRNEKLF
TRBV19,ASRYRENYT
TRBV5-1,ASSLVSRVDTQY
TRBV25-1,ASTRGRDSPLH
TRBV5-5,ASSSPGQGSYEQY
TRBV7-2,ASSPRDRASNQPQH
TRBV14,ASHISGKYGQY
TRBV6-5,ASTGQGYNSPLH
TRBV4-1,ASSQDLEGWRTGELF
TRBV9,ASSATNRDRRPGELF
TRBV5-4,ASSLGGVPGELF
TRBV5-1,ASSFGTSGGPGAKNIQY